The clone carrying this T cell receptor (beta chain) was counted a few times. From the RT-PCR reads, TCRdb called clonotypes with MiXCR, one entry per CDR3 protein. The data show roughly 880,000 distinct CDR3 sequences, more than 15% seen once. This record belongs to a study of patients and donors after allogeneic stem cell transplantation. Per germline, CDR1 MNHEY and CDR2 SVGEGT. This CDR3 spans 14 amino acids. Between the trimmed V and J ends, which lost 6 bases and 0 bases, there was a span of 9 bases. The sequence was collected from a human donor who was either an allogeneic HSCT recipient or a stem cell or donor lymphocyte infusion donor (not recorded which). It is not recorded whose cells these are; they may come from a transplant donor. The sample consisted of blood, either unsorted or a sorted T cell fraction (not recorded which). This sequence joins TRBV6-2 or TRBV6-3 and TRBJ1-3; D ambiguous. The chain's CDR3 is CASRSYSSGNTIYF. Here the CDR3 DNA reads TGTGCCAGCAGATCGTACAGCTCTGGAAACACCATATATTTT.